The rows below give T cell receptor beta chains drawn from one sample of a study of graft-versus-host responses after intestinal transplantation. Assay used: immunoSEQ multiplex PCR; TCRdb lists only in-frame clones, some missing. The table has about 94,000 clones, 75% to 95% seen once. These receptors are not linked to any known antigen. The sample in question was unstimulated CD8+ T cells sorted from spleen or lymph node cells, obtained before intestinal transplant. The receptors here all came from a human donor who received an intestinal transplant. Each CDR3 is given with its conserved first and last residue. The order of the fields is D gene, V gene, clone size, J gene, CDR3 DNA, CDR3 protein. A D gene is named only where the DNA matches it firmly. Clone sizes are given selectively: once, few, many, or a class where the clone is expanded.

NA,TRBV7-9,NA,TRBJ2-5,TGTGCCAGCAGCTTCCAGCAAGAGACCCAGTACTTC,CASSFQQETQYF
TRBD1,TRBV4-1,few,TRBJ2-7,TGCGCCAGCAGCCAAGTCCGGGACAGCCTCTACGAGCAGTACTTC,CASSQVRDSLYEQYF
TRBD1,TRBV6-5,NA,TRBJ1-2,TGTGCCAGCAGCGTACAGGGGACAACGAACTATGGCTACACCTTC,CASSVQGTTNYGYTF
TRBD1,TRBV4-2,NA,TRBJ2-7,TGTGCCAGCAGCGAAGACAGGGGGGTCTTCTACGAGCAGTACTTC,CASSEDRGVFYEQYF
TRBD2,TRBV27,NA,TRBJ2-3,TGTGCCAGCAGTTTACTCGGGACTAGCGGGGGACCCACAGATACGCAGTATTTT,CASSLLGTSGGPTDTQYF
NA,TRBV6-1,NA,TRBJ2-7,TGTGCCAGCAGGGCCGTTTCCTACGAGCAGTACTTC,CASRAVSYEQYF
TRBD1,TRBV2,NA,TRBJ2-2,TGTGCCAGCCGGGACAGGACCACCGGGGAGCTGTTTTTT,CASRDRTTGELFF
TRBD2,TRBV5-1,once,TRBJ2-7,TGCGCCAGCAGCTTGACTAGCGGGAGCTACGAGCAGTACTTC,CASSLTSGSYEQYF
NA,TRBV2,once,TRBJ1-1,TGTGCCAGCAGTGGTTGGGGCGAGAACACTGAAGCTTTCTTT,CASSGWGENTEAFF
NA,TRBV6-6,NA,TRBJ2-3,TGTGCCAGCAGTGACCGGACAGCTTCCACAGATACGCAGTATTTT,CASSDRTASTDTQYF
TRBD2,TRBV28,NA,TRBJ2-3,TGTGCCAGCACCCAATTAGTCGGACTAGCAAAGAATACGCAGTATTTT,CASTQLVGLAKNTQYF
NA,TRBV7-3,NA,TRBJ2-1,TGTGCCAGCAGCCCCGTAGCGGCGAGCTCCTACAATGAGCAGTTCTTC,CASSPVAASSYNEQFF
NA,TRBV5-5,NA,TRBJ2-2,TGTGCCAGCAGCTTGGAACAGAACACCGGGGAGCTGTTTTTT,CASSLEQNTGELFF
TRBD2,TRBV9,NA,TRBJ2-7,TGTGCCAGCAGTCCGACTAGCGGGGGGGTCGAGCAGTACTTC,CASSPTSGGVEQYF
NA,TRBV7-2,NA,TRBJ2-3,TGTGCCAGCAGCTTAGGGTCCGGGTGGTCAGATACGCAGTATTTT,CASSLGSGWSDTQYF
TRBD1,TRBV28,NA,TRBJ1-5,TGTGCCAGCAGTATTGGTCAGGGGGCCTGGCAGCCCCAGCATTTT,CASSIGQGAWQPQHF
NA,TRBV4-1,NA,TRBJ1-3,TGCGCCAGCAGCCAAACACACCCCGCGGAGGGAAACACCATATATTTT,CASSQTHPAEGNTIYF
NA,TRBV29-1,NA,TRBJ1-1,TGCAGCGTTGACAGTATGAACACTGAAGCTTTCTTT,CSVDSMNTEAFF
TRBD1,TRBV15,once,TRBJ1-6,TGTGCCACCAGCAGACGAACGACAGGGTTCTATAATTCACCCCTCCACTTT,CATSRRTTGFYNSPLHF
NA,TRBV7-6,NA,TRBJ2-7,TGTGCCAGCGAGGGTCTGGGGCCCCGCGGGGTTTACGAGCAGTACTTC,CASEGLGPRGVYEQYF
TRBD1,TRBV20-1,NA,TRBJ1-2,TGCAGTGCTACTGGACAGGAAGGCTACACCTTC,CSATGQEGYTF
NA,TRBV7-9,NA,TRBJ1-5,TGTGCCAGCAGCCGGACAGACGGTTATCAGCCCCAGCATTTT,CASSRTDGYQPQHF
NA,TRBV2,NA,TRBJ2-5,TGTGCCAGCAGGGAGGGGGGGTACCAAGAGACCCAGTACTTC,CASREGGYQETQYF
TRBD1,TRBV7-9,NA,TRBJ1-3,TGTGCCAGCAGCTTAGGCAGGGGGCTTCTGAACACCATATATTTT,CASSLGRGLLNTIYF
TRBD1,TRBV7-6,NA,TRBJ1-4,TGTGCCAGCAGCTTAGCCCCCGGGACAGGCAATGAAAAACTGTTTTTT,CASSLAPGTGNEKLFF
TRBD1,TRBV5-1,NA,TRBJ1-1,TGCGCCAGCAGCCACGACAGGGAGAACACTGAAGCTTTCTTT,CASSHDRENTEAFF
NA,TRBV19,NA,TRBJ2-7,TGTGCCAGTAGTATCGGGGCAGGCGGAGGGGAGCAGTACTTC,CASSIGAGGGEQYF
NA,TRBV4-3,NA,TRBJ2-3,TGCGCCAGCAGCCAAGACGAACGGGGTTTTCACGATACGCAGTATTTT,CASSQDERGFHDTQYF
NA,TRBV27,NA,TRBJ2-1,TGTGCCAGCAGTTTACCGGGTATTATGAATGAGCAGTTCTTC,CASSLPGIMNEQFF
TRBD2,TRBV7-9,NA,TRBJ2-1,TGTGCCAGCAGCTTAGCGGCCACTAGCGGACGAAATGAGCAGTTCTTC,CASSLAATSGRNEQFF
NA,TRBV4-1,NA,TRBJ2-7,TGCGCCAGCAGCCTTAATCCGATGGTCCCGGGTAGGTCAGTGGACGAGCAGTACTTC,CASSLNPMVPGRSVDEQYF
NA,TRBV27,NA,TRBJ1-5,TGTGCCAGCAGTTTCCTCCCAGGGGTGGGTCAGCCCCAGCATTTT,CASSFLPGVGQPQHF
NA,TRBV5-1,NA,TRBJ2-5,TGCGCCAGCAGCTTGCGGTCGGGGGTACCCCAAGAGACCCAGTACTTC,CASSLRSGVPQETQYF
TRBD1,TRBV30,NA,TRBJ1-2,TGTGCCTGGAGTGTAATTTTCGGGACAGCGGACTACACCTTC,CAWSVIFGTADYTF
NA,TRBV4-3,NA,TRBJ1-5,TGCGCCAGCAGCCAAGATTTGGGGCCCAATCAGCCCCAGCATTTT,CASSQDLGPNQPQHF
NA,TRBV28,NA,TRBJ1-1,TGTGCCAGCAGTCCCGCGGCCCATACTGAAGCTTTCTTT,CASSPAAHTEAFF
NA,TRBV7-2,NA,TRBJ2-7,TGTGCCAGCAGCTTAGTCCCGGGATCCTACGAGCAGTACTTC,CASSLVPGSYEQYF
TRBD2,TRBV4-1,NA,TRBJ2-3,TGCGCCAGCAGCCAAGGTACCCTAGCGGGGGGGCTTGGAGATACGCAGTATTTT,CASSQGTLAGGLGDTQYF
NA,TRBV28,NA,TRBJ1-1,TGTGCCAGCACCCAGGGGCAGGGTCGGCAAGATGAAGCTTTCTTT,CASTQGQGRQDEAFF
NA,TRBV6-1,NA,TRBJ1-2,TGTGCCAGCAGTGATAGCGCAAACCTCTATGGCTACACCTTC,CASSDSANLYGYTF
NA,TRBV5-1,once,TRBJ2-1,TGCGCCAGCAGCTTGACAGGGTCCCTCAATGAGCAGTTCTTC,CASSLTGSLNEQFF